The TCR beta chain described here comes from a study of lymphopenia after photon versus proton radiotherapy. The study, taken as a whole, reports: Photon-treated patients lost naive T cells and TCR diversity; proton-treated stayed stable. Survival link was tested only in deceased patients; proton benefit remains a possibility. After lymphocyte nadir, photon-treated repertoires showed oligoclonal expansion, especially CD8+ Temra.

Data came from immunoSEQ multiplex PCR; TCRdb stores just in-frame clones and leaves some out. The sample contains some 55,000 clones, around 88% of which appear only once. To note about this clone: Its antigen remains unknown.

The TCR sequence derives from a man aged 35-49 years with gastric cancer. The sequenced sample was peripheral blood, obtained from a patient treated with photon-based radiotherapy.

CDR3 in amino acids: CASSPQMNTEAFF. CDR3 coding DNA: TGTGCCAGCAGCCCGCAAATGAACACTGAAGCTTTCTTT. V gene TRBV7-3 combines with J gene TRBJ1-1, with D hard to call. From germline, CDR1 is SGHTA and CDR2 FQGTGA. This CDR3 spans 13 amino acids. The ends were cut back, 5 bases at V and 0 bases at J, with 7 bases in the middle. The full variable domain, in which reference TRBV7-3 and TRBJ1-1 provide the parts outside the CDR3, is GAGVSQTPSNKVTEKGKYVELRCDPISGHTALYWYRQSLGQGPEFLIYFQGTGAADDSGLPNDRFFAVRPEGSVSTLKIQRTERGDSAVYLCASSPQMNTEAFFGQGTRLTVV.